These T cell receptor beta chains were read from a single sample in a study of T-cell memory formation after mild COVID-19. From the 5' RACE reads, TCRdb called clonotypes with MiXCR, one entry per CDR3 protein. In the table there are about 200,000 distinct CDR3 sequences, around 8.8% of which are singletons. Sequenced: PBMCs or a T cell subset sorted from them (not recorded which). These receptors originate from a man between 18 and 35 years old who had mild COVID-19 (a few samples of this study predate the infection). Cell type and time point are not known. Both conserved end residues are part of each CDR3. The order of the fields is J gene, D gene, clone size, V gene, CDR3 DNA, CDR3 protein. A D gene is named only where the DNA matches it firmly. Some rows have no size entry. The others give once, few or many, or a class for an expanded clone.

TRBJ1-6 | NA | NA | TRBV28 | TGTGCCAGCAGTAGTACGTCGTACCACTTT | CASSSTSYHF
TRBJ1-4 | TRBD1 | NA | TRBV20-1 | TGCAGTGCTATGCCTCGCTACAGGGGGAGTTGGACTAATGAAAAACTGTTTTTT | CSAMPRYRGSWTNEKLFF
TRBJ2-5 | NA | NA | TRBV12-3/TRBV12-4 | TGTGCCAGCAGTTTAGGGTGGGTTGGGGAGACCCAGTACTTC | CASSLGWVGETQYF
TRBJ1-1 | NA | few | TRBV20-1 | TGCAGTGCTGCCCGGTGGGAGACTGAGACTGAAGCTTTCTTT | CSAARWETETEAFF
TRBJ2-2 | TRBD1 | few | TRBV7-3 | TGTGCCAGCAGCCTCAGACAGGGGGCGGGCACCGGGGAGCTGTTTTTT | CASSLRQGAGTGELFF
TRBJ1-2 | NA | NA | TRBV3-1 | TGTGCCAGCAGTCATTGGACAACTAACTATGGCTACACCTTC | CASSHWTTNYGYTF
TRBJ1-6 | NA | NA | TRBV27 | TGTGCCAGCAGAAACCCGGACGGTAGTAATTCACCCCTCCACTTT | CASRNPDGSNSPLHF
TRBJ2-5 | NA | few | TRBV4-1 | TGCGCCAGCAGCCAAGAGGAGGAAGGGACCCAGTACTTC | CASSQEEEGTQYF
TRBJ2-5 | TRBD1 | NA | TRBV5-1 | TGCGCCAGCAGCCTGGGACAGTACCAAGAGACCCAGTACTTC | CASSLGQYQETQYF
TRBJ2-2 | NA | NA | TRBV4-1 | TGCGCCAGCAGCACCACGGGGGGCGCGGGCACCGGGGAGCTGTTTTTT | CASSTTGGAGTGELFF
TRBJ2-3 | NA | NA | TRBV20-1 | TGCAGTGCTAGTTGGCAGGGAACTAGCACAGATACGCAGTATTTT | CSASWQGTSTDTQYF
TRBJ1-4 | NA | NA | TRBV18 | TGTGCCAGCTCACGAGGAAGAAATGAAAAACTGTTTTTT | CASSRGRNEKLFF
TRBJ1-2 | NA | few | TRBV24-1 | TGTGCCACTTCCCGGACGGACCAGGGTGGCTACACCTTC | CATSRTDQGGYTF
TRBJ2-2 | NA | few | TRBV7-9 | TGTGCCAGCAGCCCCCCCGGACGGGGGGCGCGCACCGGGGAGCTGTTTTTT | CASSPPGRGARTGELFF
TRBJ1-1 | TRBD1 | many | TRBV6-2/TRBV6-3 | TGTGCCAGCGCTTTACAGGGGCTCACTGAAGCTTTCTTT | CASALQGLTEAFF
TRBJ1-6 | NA | few | TRBV7-9 | TGTGCCAGCAGCTCCCCAAGCCAGCAACTTAATTCACCCCTCCACTTT | CASSSPSQQLNSPLHF
TRBJ2-3 | TRBD2 | NA | TRBV7-2 | TGTGCCAGCAGCCTAGGGACTAGCGGGGGTCGCACAGATACGCAGTATTTT | CASSLGTSGGRTDTQYF
TRBJ2-3 | TRBD2 | many | TRBV4-2 | TGTGCCAGCAGCCAATCACCAGGACTAGCGGGTACAGATACGCAGTATTTT | CASSQSPGLAGTDTQYF
TRBJ1-5 | NA | NA | TRBV12-3/TRBV12-4 | TGTGCCAGCAGGCGAGACAGTTTCAATCAGCCCCAGCATTTT | CASRRDSFNQPQHF
TRBJ1-2 | TRBD1 | few | TRBV25-1 | TGTGCCAGCAGTGCAGGACAGGGGCGCGGCTACACCTTC | CASSAGQGRGYTF
TRBJ1-3 | NA | NA | TRBV5-6 | TGTGCCAGCAGCTTGTTCGGCCTCACAGGAAACACCATATATTTT | CASSLFGLTGNTIYF
TRBJ1-4 | NA | NA | TRBV4-3 | TGCGCCAGCAGCCAAGATATGGGGACTTTCGCAACTAATGAAAAACTGTTTTTT | CASSQDMGTFATNEKLFF
TRBJ2-5 | TRBD2 | NA | TRBV3-1 | TGTGCCAGCAGCCAAGTCATGGTCGGGGGGGCCGAGGGAGAGACCCAGTACTTC | CASSQVMVGGAEGETQYF
TRBJ1-2 | NA | many | TRBV5-5 | TGTGCCAGCAGCTTGGGCCAGGGTTCTAACTATGGCTACACCTTC | CASSLGQGSNYGYTF
TRBJ2-1 | TRBD2 | few | TRBV5-5 | TGTGCCAGCAGCTTGGGACTAGCGGGGGTCTACAATGAGCAGTTCTTC | CASSLGLAGVYNEQFF
TRBJ2-3 | NA | many | TRBV20-1 | TGCAGTGCTGGGGGACCGGGGACAGATACGCAGTATTTT | CSAGGPGTDTQYF
TRBJ2-7 | NA | few | TRBV6-5 | TGTGCCAGCAGTTACTCCGGATACGGACCTTCCTACGAGCAGTACTTC | CASSYSGYGPSYEQYF
TRBJ1-2 | NA | NA | TRBV30 | TGTGCCTGGATCGAACTAGTCCAGGGTGCTGGCTACACCTTC | CAWIELVQGAGYTF
TRBJ2-1 | TRBD1 | NA | TRBV7-3 | TGTGCCAGTGGACAGGGACCCTACAATGAGCAGTTCTTC | CASGQGPYNEQFF
TRBJ1-2 | NA | few | TRBV20-1 | TGCAGTGCTAGAGCCCCCGGGCCCAGTAGAAGTGGCTACACCTTC | CSARAPGPSRSGYTF
TRBJ1-6 | NA | few | TRBV9 | TGTGCCAGCAGCGTAGGCGGGGGGAGTAATTCACCCCTCCACTTT | CASSVGGGSNSPLHF
TRBJ1-4 | NA | NA | TRBV20-1 | TGCAGTGCTAGATCTGAGAAACTGTTTTTT | CSARSEKLFF
TRBJ2-7 | NA | many | TRBV12-3/TRBV12-4 | TGTGCCAGCAGTTTGGGGCAGGACTTATACGAGCAGTACTTC | CASSLGQDLYEQYF
TRBJ2-5 | NA | once | TRBV18 | TGTGCCAGCTCACCAACTGGGGGGATCCGAGAGACCCAGTACTTC | CASSPTGGIRETQYF
TRBJ2-3 | TRBD1 | many | TRBV7-8 | TGTGCCAGCAGCTTGGGACAGGGCAGCACAGATACGCAGTATTTT | CASSLGQGSTDTQYF
TRBJ1-6 | TRBD1 | few | TRBV6-5 | TGTGCCAGCAGTTGGACAGGGGCTAATTCACCCCTCCACTTT | CASSWTGANSPLHF
TRBJ2-4 | TRBD1 | few | TRBV18 | TGTGCCAGCTCACCGTCGACAGGGCCCAAGGCCAAAAACATTCAGTACTTC | CASSPSTGPKAKNIQYF
TRBJ2-3 | TRBD1 | many | TRBV5-1 | TGCGCCAGCAGCTGGACAGGGCAGTTCACAGATACGCAGTATTTT | CASSWTGQFTDTQYF
TRBJ1-1 | NA | NA | TRBV7-9 | TGTGCCAGCAGCTTTCGGGGGAGGGGGAAGAACACTGAAGCTTTCTTT | CASSFRGRGKNTEAFF
TRBJ1-6 | NA | NA | TRBV6-5 | TGTGCCAGCAGTTACGCGCAGGTTCGCCCCCTCCACTTT | CASSYAQVRPLHF
TRBJ2-3 | NA | NA | TRBV12-3/TRBV12-4 | TGTGCCAGCAGCTGGAGAGATACGCAGTATTTT | CASSWRDTQYF
TRBJ1-1 | NA | few | TRBV6-6 | TGTGCCAGCAGTCCCGACGGAGGGAACACTGAAGCTTTCTTT | CASSPDGGNTEAFF
TRBJ1-1 | TRBD1 | few | TRBV9 | TGTGCCAGCAGCGCTACTTCACAGGGGCAGGGTACTGAAGCTTTCTTT | CASSATSQGQGTEAFF
TRBJ2-1 | NA | NA | TRBV5-1 | TGCGCCAGGGAGAAGGGGAGTGAGGATGAGCAGTTCTTC | CAREKGSEDEQFF
TRBJ2-1 | TRBD2 | many | TRBV7-2 | TGTGCCAGCAGCTTAGCGCCGCGGGGGGAGCGCGAGCAGTTCTTC | CASSLAPRGEREQFF
TRBJ2-5 | TRBD2 | few | TRBV11-2 | TGTGCCAGCAGCTTAGGGTCTAGCGGGGGGGCCTTAGAGACCCAGTACTTC | CASSLGSSGGALETQYF
TRBJ2-5 | NA | NA | TRBV7-2 | TGTGCCAGCAGCTTAGCAAGGAACCGCCAAGAGACCCAGTACTTC | CASSLARNRQETQYF
TRBJ2-4 | NA | many | TRBV7-9 | TGTGCCAGCAGCTTACGGGGGCCCCAAAACATTCAGTACTTC | CASSLRGPQNIQYF
TRBJ2-5 | NA | few | TRBV5-6 | TGTGCCAGCAGCTGGAGAGGGGGTGGCGAGACCCAGTACTTC | CASSWRGGGETQYF
TRBJ2-1 | NA | NA | TRBV18 | TGTGCCAGCTCACCTGGGAGCGGCAATGAGCAGTTCTTC | CASSPGSGNEQFF
TRBJ2-3 | TRBD2 | many | TRBV6-1 | TGTGCCAGCAGTGAACAGCGGGGGTCAGATACGCAGTATTTT | CASSEQRGSDTQYF
TRBJ2-5 | TRBD2 | NA | TRBV12-3/TRBV12-4 | TGTGCCAGCAGTTTGTCCCTAGGAAGCGGGGTAGCCCAAGAGACCCAGTACTTC | CASSLSLGSGVAQETQYF
TRBJ1-4 | NA | many | TRBV20-1 | TGCAGTGCTAGAGATGTGGTGGGTGGTGAAAAACTGTTTTTT | CSARDVVGGEKLFF
TRBJ1-4 | NA | few | TRBV5-1 | TGCGCCAGCAGCCCGCCCGGCGGACTACTTAATGAAAAACTGTTTTTT | CASSPPGGLLNEKLFF
TRBJ2-6 | NA | few | TRBV20-1 | TGCAGTGCCCTAAAATCTGGGGCCAACGTCCTGACTTTC | CSALKSGANVLTF
TRBJ1-2 | NA | few | TRBV9 | TGTGCCAGCAGCCCGAGGCGAGTCGTCGATGATGGCTACACCTTC | CASSPRRVVDDGYTF
TRBJ2-1 | NA | NA | TRBV5-1 | TGCGCCAGCAGCTTGGTGCCGGACTCCTACAATGAGCAGTTCTTC | CASSLVPDSYNEQFF
TRBJ1-4 | NA | many | TRBV3-1 | TGTGCCAGCAGCCAAGGTCCGTTTCAAAAACTGTTTTTT | CASSQGPFQKLFF
TRBJ2-3 | NA | NA | TRBV7-9 | TGTGCCAGCAGCTTAACTCGGGGGCCGTTCACAGATACGCAGTATTTT | CASSLTRGPFTDTQYF